These 18 T cell receptor beta chains share one sample of origin, sequenced in a study of CXCR3-negative and CXCR3-positive naive CD8 T cells (dated by TCRdb to between 2017 and 2020). These receptors' antigens are unknown. Paper-wide results and their limitations: TRB CDR3s from CXCR3-positive naive cells showed higher hydrophobicity (lower Kidera factor 4), lower energy, and higher strength and volume indices than CXCR3-negative naive cells.

The sequencer was a NextSeq 550. The Human TCR Profiling Kit (MiLaboratory) was used to prepare UMI-labeled 5' RACE TRB cDNA libraries. After the reads were reprocessed by TCRdb, one entry was made per CDR3 protein sequence, with no DNA. The sample's own table lists approximately 88,000 distinct CDR3 sequences. The leading ten clones occupy approximately 0.5% of the sample. The sequenced sample consisted of naive CXCR3+ CD8+ T cells from blood. Explained via the paper, the cell subset or site label denotes: CD45RO-CCR7+CD27+CD95- naive CD8+ T cells expressing CXCR3 (TNR3+). These receptors all come from a human donor in good health. Some clones in this sample may be carry-over from other donors' samples.

This CDR3 reads CASSYRGTDTQYF. The rearrangement links TRBV6-5 to TRBJ2-3; TCRdb picks TRBD1, but there is no DNA to check that call. Germline CDR1 is MNHEY and CDR2 is SVGAGI. The CDR3 spans 13 residues.

V and J are TRBV28 and TRBJ2-4. The CDR3 consists of 15 residues. CDR1 is MDHEN and CDR2 is SYDVKM in the germline V gene. CDR3 loop: CASSFDPLAKNIQYF.

The rearrangement uses TRBV20-1 and TRBJ2-1; TCRdb indicates TRBD2, and absent DNA this call remains unverified. The CDR3 extends over 12 amino acids. The germline CDR1 and CDR2 sequences are DFQATT and SNEGSKA (reference sequence). The CDR3 reads CSAPLVYNEQFF.

The CDR3 region is CASSYDDTSYEQYF. The chain has TRBV6-5 and TRBJ2-7. There are 14 residues in the CDR3. Germline V lookup: CDR1 MNHEY, CDR2 SVGAGI.

The chain is built from TRBV10-1 and TRBJ1-4. The CDR3 spans 13 residues. Germline V gene lookup returns CDR1 WNHNN and CDR2 SYGVQD (reference sequence). The CDR3 sequence: CASSEGANEKLFF.

The chain has TRBV12-3 or TRBV12-4 and TRBJ1-5. This CDR3 contains 13 residues. CDR3 amino acids: CASSLSSNQPQHF.

The rearrangement joins TRBV27 to TRBJ2-1; absent DNA, TCRdb's TRBD1 call cannot be checked. Germline V CDR1 and CDR2: MNHEY, SMNVEV (reference sequence). The CDR3 totals 13 residues. The chain's CDR3 is CASSLGTPLEEFF.

The V and J genes are TRBV12-3 or TRBV12-4 and TRBJ2-5; TCRdb's D gene call, TRBD1, goes unchecked for lack of DNA. CDR3 length: 14 residues. CDR3 loop: CASSTTGPQETQYF.

The chain combines TRBV7-8 with TRBJ2-1; TCRdb designates TRBD1, a call that cannot be tested without DNA. Germline CDR1 is SGHVS and CDR2 is FQNEAQ. The CDR3 has 12 amino acids. CDR3 loop: CASTSWGQEQFF.

The rearrangement uses TRBV5-1 and TRBJ2-7; the TCRdb D gene call, TRBD2, has no DNA to confirm it. Per germline, CDR1 SGHRS and CDR2 YFSETQ. The CDR3 totals 15 residues. The CDR3 protein is CASRFPRAFSYEQYF. Based on the CDR3 plus reference TRBV5-1 and TRBJ2-7, the full variable domain is KAGVTQTPRYLIKTRGQQVTLSCSPISGHRSVSWYQQTPGQGLQFLFEYFSETQRNKGNFPGRFSGRQFSNSRSEMNVSTLELGDSALYLCASRFPRAFSYEQYFGPGTRLTVT.

The rearrangement links TRBV4-3 to TRBJ2-1; TCRdb gives TRBD2 as the D gene, but with no DNA this cannot be confirmed. Looked up from germline, CDR1 is LGHNA and CDR2 is YSLEER. CDR3 size: 13 residues. The CDR3: CASSQTGLPQQFF.

The gene calls are TRBV6-5 and TRBJ2-5; TCRdb selects TRBD1, and the lack of DNA leaves this call unchecked. The CDR3 contains 13 residues. From germline, CDR1 is MNHEY and CDR2 SVGAGI. CDR3 amino acids: CASSWGAGETQYF.

The chain uses TRBV29-1 and TRBJ2-7; there is no DNA to check the TCRdb D call of TRBD1. Germline V gene lookup returns CDR1 SQVTM and CDR2 ANQGSEA. This CDR3 region has 14 residues. The CDR3 region is CSVEGTPGSYEQYF.

V gene TRBV19 combines with J gene TRBJ1-2; without DNA, the TCRdb call of TRBD1 cannot be checked. Germline V gene data show CDR1 as LNHDA and CDR2 as SQIVND (reference sequence). There are 11 residues in the CDR3. CDR3 region: CASSWGAGYTF. Complete variable domain (other parts from reference TRBV19 and TRBJ1-2): DGGITQSPKYLFRKEGQNVTLSCEQNLNHDAMYWYRQDPGQGLRLIYYSQIVNDFQKGDIAEGYSVSREKKESFPLTVTSAQKNPTAFYLCASSWGAGYTFGSGTRLTVV.

This rearrangement joins TRBV7-6 to TRBJ2-2; TCRdb indicates TRBD1, and absent DNA this call remains unverified. This CDR3 is built from 17 residues. Germline V CDR1 and CDR2: SGHVS, FNYEAQ. The CDR3 reads CASSPGARSPNTGELFF.

The chain is built from TRBV28 and TRBJ2-1; TCRdb calls TRBD2, which cannot be checked without DNA. The germline gives CDR1 MDHEN, CDR2 SYDVKM. The CDR3 sequence is 17 residues long. CDR3 sequence reads: CASSWTSGRESYNEQFF.

The rearrangement uses TRBV29-1 and TRBJ2-3; TCRdb outputs TRBD1, but without DNA this stays unchecked. The CDR3 runs to 15 residues. Germline loops: CDR1 SQVTM, CDR2 ANQGSEA. The CDR3 here is CSVEDGGGFQDTQYF.

The rearrangement joins TRBV21-1 to TRBJ2-6; TCRdb designates TRBD2, a call that cannot be tested without DNA. TRBV21-1 corresponds to a pseudogene. The CDR3 is 18 amino acids. CDR3 amino acids: CASSRGLAGDSGANVLTF.